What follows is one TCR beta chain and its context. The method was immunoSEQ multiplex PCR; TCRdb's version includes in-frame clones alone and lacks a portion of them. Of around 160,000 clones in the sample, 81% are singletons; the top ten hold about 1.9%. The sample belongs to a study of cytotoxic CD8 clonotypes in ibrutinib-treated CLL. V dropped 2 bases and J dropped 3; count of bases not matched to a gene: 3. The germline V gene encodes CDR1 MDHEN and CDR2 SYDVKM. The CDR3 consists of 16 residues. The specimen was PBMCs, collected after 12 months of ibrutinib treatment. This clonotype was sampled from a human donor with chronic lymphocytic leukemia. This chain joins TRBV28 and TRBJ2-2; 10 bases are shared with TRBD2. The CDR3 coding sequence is TGTGCCAGCAGTTTACTAGCGGGGGCTTACACCGGGGAGCTGTTTTTT. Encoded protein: CASSLLAGAYTGELFF. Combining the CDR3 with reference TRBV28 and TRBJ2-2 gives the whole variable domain DVKVTQSSRYLVKRTGEKVFLECVQDMDHENMFWYRQDPGLGLRLIYFSYDVKMKEKGDIPEGYSVSREKKERFSLILESASTNQTSMYLCASSLLAGAYTGELFFGEGSRLTVL.